The 18 T cell receptor beta chains below come from one sample, sequenced in a study of blood T cell repertoires in COVID-19. The protocol was immunoSEQ multiplex PCR, while the TCRdb copy is restricted to in-frame clones and leaves out a portion. Here the sample spans roughly 33,000 clones, about 93% being singletons. Sample: peripheral blood. The receptors stem from a human donor in a cohort sampled during active COVID-19.

This sequence joins TRBV29-1 and TRBJ2-1; 10 nucleotides align to TRBD1. The V gene's germline CDR1 is SQVTM and CDR2 ANQGSEA. This CDR3 comprises 13 residues. The junction had 6 bases not matched to a gene; V was cut back by 5 bases and J by 8 bases. CDR3 sequence reads: CSVYRDRGDEQFF. The CDR3 DNA reads TGCAGCGTTTACCGGGACAGGGGAGATGAGCAGTTCTTC.

V usage is TRBV5-1 and J usage is TRBJ1-1; D unresolved. The CDR3 covers 14 residues. V dropped 0 bases and J dropped 2 bases, with 8 bases sitting between them. The germline V gene has CDR1 SGHRS and CDR2 YFSETQ. CDR3 sequence reads: CASSLDPVNTEAFF. The CDR3 DNA reads as TGCGCCAGCAGCTTGGATCCGGTTAACACTGAAGCTTTCTTT.

The chain carries TRBV19 and TRBJ2-1, with 11 bases matching TRBD2. Germline CDR1 and CDR2: LNHDA and SQIVND (reference sequence). This CDR3 region has 17 residues. Trimming at V came to 3 bases and at J to 7 bases, leaving 11 bases not matched to a gene. The chain's CDR3 is CASSILSLAGVGNEQFF. CDR3 bases: TGTGCCAGTAGTATTCTCTCACTAGCGGGAGTGGGAAATGAGCAGTTCTTC.

This chain links TRBV30 with TRBJ2-1; 13 nucleotides line up with TRBD2. Germline V gene data show CDR1 as GTSNPN and CDR2 as SVGIG (reference sequence). CDR3 length equals 16 residues. Losses at the gene ends were 0 bases for V and 6 bases for J; bases not matched to a gene: 5. The DNA of the CDR3 is TGTGCCTGGAGTGTACGATGGACTAGCGGGAGCAATGAGCAGTTCTTC. This encodes CAWSVRWTSGSNEQFF.

The gene calls are TRBV6-4 and TRBJ1-4; D is unclear. Trimming left V 6 bases short and J 3 bases short, with 11 bases between. This CDR3 is built from 14 residues. Germline-derived CDR1 and CDR2 are MRHNA and SNTAGT. CDR3 in DNA: TGTGCCAGCAGCCAAGAGTTTGCTAATGAAAAACTGTTTTTT. Translation gives CASSQEFANEKLFF.

The chain uses TRBV5-1 and TRBJ2-7; maybe TRBD2 (5 bases). CDR1 and CDR2 from the germline V gene are SGHRS and YFSETQ. There are 13 residues in the CDR3. V shed 2 bases and J shed 2 bases, with 8 bases lying between them. This CDR3 is CASSFDGTYEQYF. The CDR3, as DNA: TGCGCCAGCAGCTTTGACGGGACCTACGAGCAGTACTTC.

This rearrangement joins TRBV15 to TRBJ2-2, with 7 bases identical to TRBD1. The J segment lost 2 bases and the V segment lost 4 bases, leaving 7 bases of the junction unmatched. Germline V CDR1 and CDR2: LNHNV, YYDKDF (reference sequence). The length of the CDR3 is 16 residues. The CDR3 region is CATSINRDSNTGELFF. The CDR3 DNA is TGTGCCACCAGCATCAACCGGGACAGCAACACCGGGGAGCTGTTTTTT. The variable domain in full, completed from reference TRBV15 and TRBJ2-2, reads DAMVIQNPRYQVTQFGKPVTLSCSQTLNHNVMYWYQQKSSQAPKLLFHYYDKDFNNEADTPDNFQSRRPNTSFCFLDIRSPGLGDTAMYLCATSINRDSNTGELFFGEGSRLTVL.

CDR3 amino acids: CASSRRFGYTF. The CDR3 nucleotides read TGTGCCAGCAGCCGGAGGTTCGGCTACACCTTC. V and J are TRBV11-2 and TRBJ1-2; D is unclear. Trimming removed 5 bases at V and 8 bases at J, with 9 bases between. CDR3 length: 11 residues. Per the germline V gene, CDR1 is SGHAT and CDR2 is FQNNGV.

This rearrangement joins TRBV15 to TRBJ1-2; 7 nucleotides align to TRBD1. With V trimmed by 0 bases and J by 10 bases, 8 bases remained unmatched. The CDR3 totals 14 residues. In germline, CDR1 is LNHNV, CDR2 YYDKDF (reference sequence). The CDR3 nucleotides are TGTGCCACCAGCAGAGATACAGGGGATGAGGTCTACACCTTC. This codes for CATSRDTGDEVYTF. The complete variable domain, with remaining parts taken from reference TRBV15 and TRBJ1-2, reads DAMVIQNPRYQVTQFGKPVTLSCSQTLNHNVMYWYQQKSSQAPKLLFHYYDKDFNNEADTPDNFQSRRPNTSFCFLDIRSPGLGDTAMYLCATSRDTGDEVYTFGSGTRLTVV.

The chain recombines TRBV19 with TRBJ1-1; D remains ambiguous. This CDR3 has 13 amino acids. Germline lookup yields CDR1 LNHDA and CDR2 SQIVND (reference sequence). Trimming took 1 base from V and 5 from J, leaving 8 bases between them. CDR3 region: CASSIGTRTEAFF. CDR3 nucleotides: TGTGCCAGTAGTATAGGCACAAGAACTGAAGCTTTCTTT. The complete variable domain, with remaining parts taken from reference TRBV19 and TRBJ1-1, reads DGGITQSPKYLFRKEGQNVTLSCEQNLNHDAMYWYRQDPGQGLRLIYYSQIVNDFQKGDIAEGYSVSREKKESFPLTVTSAQKNPTAFYLCASSIGTRTEAFFGQGTRLTVV.

The V and J genes are TRBV5-1 and TRBJ1-5; TRBD1 might be the D (5 bases). The V gene's germline CDR1 is SGHRS and CDR2 YFSETQ. The CDR3 has 13 amino acids. V shed 5 bases and J shed 0 bases, with 6 bases lying between them. CDR3 loop: CASRQDSNQPQHF. The CDR3 coding sequence is TGCGCCAGCAGACAGGATAGCAATCAGCCCCAGCATTTT. The full variable domain, completed using reference TRBV5-1 and TRBJ1-5, is KAGVTQTPRYLIKTRGQQVTLSCSPISGHRSVSWYQQTPGQGLQFLFEYFSETQRNKGNFPGRFSGRQFSNSRSEMNVSTLELGDSALYLCASRQDSNQPQHFGDGTRLSIL.

The V and J genes are TRBV6-1 and TRBJ2-3, with a weak D call TRBD1 (5 bases). CDR1 MNHNS and CDR2 SASEGT come from the germline V gene. The CDR3 has 13 residues. The V and J ends lost 0 bases and 10 bases respectively, with 11 bases between them. The CDR3 protein is CASSEANTGSQYF. The CDR3 DNA reads as TGTGCCAGCAGTGAAGCGAACACAGGATCGCAGTATTTT.

The genes are TRBV30 and TRBJ1-1, with 10 bases identical to TRBD1. The CDR3 totals 14 residues. Germline assignment: CDR1 GTSNPN and CDR2 SVGIG (reference sequence). Trimming removed 2 bases from V and 5 bases from J; junction bases left unmatched: 5. This CDR3 is CAWSRGQGMTEAFF. CDR3 nucleotides: TGTGCCTGGAGTCGGGGACAGGGGATGACTGAAGCTTTCTTT.

This rearrangement joins TRBV6-5 to TRBJ2-1; TRBD2 might be the D (6 bases). This CDR3 contains 14 residues. Trimming stripped 11 bases from V and 0 bases from J, with 14 bases between. Germline V CDR1 and CDR2: MNHEY, SVGAGI. Here the CDR3 DNA reads TGTGCCCTCGCTTACGGGAGCTCCTACAATGAGCAGTTCTTC. The encoded protein is CALAYGSSYNEQFF.

The V call is TRBV7-8, the J call TRBJ1-6; D might be TRBD1 (5 bases). Germline-derived CDR1 and CDR2 are SGHVS and FQNEAQ. The CDR3 has 13 amino acids. V lost 3 bases to trimming and J lost 10 bases, with 10 bases between them. The CDR3 region is CASSFGGSSPLHF. CDR3 bases: TGTGCCAGCAGCTTCGGGGGAAGCTCACCCCTCCACTTT.

The J gene is TRBJ2-1, the V gene TRBV18, with TRBD2 matching 10 bases. The CDR3 extends over 17 amino acids. V lost 3 bases to trimming and J lost 7 bases; unmatched junction nucleotides: 12. Per the germline V gene, CDR1 is KGHSH and CDR2 is LQKENI. For the CDR3, the DNA is TGTGCCAGCTCACCCGGAATAGCGGGGGGCACGGGTAATGAGCAGTTCTTC. Its protein is CASSPGIAGGTGNEQFF.

V usage is TRBV5-8 and J usage is TRBJ2-7, with TRBD1 as a possible D gene (6 bases). Germline lookup yields CDR1 SGHTS and CDR2 YDEGEE. There are 13 residues in the CDR3. V lost 4 bases and J 3 bases, leaving 11 bases between the germline ends. CDR3 protein: CASSLRQDYEQYF. CDR3 bases: TGTGCCAGCAGCCTGCGACAGGACTACGAGCAGTACTTC.

The rearrangement joins TRBV23-1 to TRBJ1-2; 7 bases agree with TRBD1. TRBV23-1 is identified as an open reading frame with a role that is uncertain. With 2 bases clipped from V and 4 bases from J, the junction kept 7 bases outside the gene matches. CDR3 length equals 15 residues. CDR3 sequence (DNA): TGCGCCAGCAGTCAAGGACAGGAAGCAATCTATGGCTACACCTTC. Its protein is CASSQGQEAIYGYTF.